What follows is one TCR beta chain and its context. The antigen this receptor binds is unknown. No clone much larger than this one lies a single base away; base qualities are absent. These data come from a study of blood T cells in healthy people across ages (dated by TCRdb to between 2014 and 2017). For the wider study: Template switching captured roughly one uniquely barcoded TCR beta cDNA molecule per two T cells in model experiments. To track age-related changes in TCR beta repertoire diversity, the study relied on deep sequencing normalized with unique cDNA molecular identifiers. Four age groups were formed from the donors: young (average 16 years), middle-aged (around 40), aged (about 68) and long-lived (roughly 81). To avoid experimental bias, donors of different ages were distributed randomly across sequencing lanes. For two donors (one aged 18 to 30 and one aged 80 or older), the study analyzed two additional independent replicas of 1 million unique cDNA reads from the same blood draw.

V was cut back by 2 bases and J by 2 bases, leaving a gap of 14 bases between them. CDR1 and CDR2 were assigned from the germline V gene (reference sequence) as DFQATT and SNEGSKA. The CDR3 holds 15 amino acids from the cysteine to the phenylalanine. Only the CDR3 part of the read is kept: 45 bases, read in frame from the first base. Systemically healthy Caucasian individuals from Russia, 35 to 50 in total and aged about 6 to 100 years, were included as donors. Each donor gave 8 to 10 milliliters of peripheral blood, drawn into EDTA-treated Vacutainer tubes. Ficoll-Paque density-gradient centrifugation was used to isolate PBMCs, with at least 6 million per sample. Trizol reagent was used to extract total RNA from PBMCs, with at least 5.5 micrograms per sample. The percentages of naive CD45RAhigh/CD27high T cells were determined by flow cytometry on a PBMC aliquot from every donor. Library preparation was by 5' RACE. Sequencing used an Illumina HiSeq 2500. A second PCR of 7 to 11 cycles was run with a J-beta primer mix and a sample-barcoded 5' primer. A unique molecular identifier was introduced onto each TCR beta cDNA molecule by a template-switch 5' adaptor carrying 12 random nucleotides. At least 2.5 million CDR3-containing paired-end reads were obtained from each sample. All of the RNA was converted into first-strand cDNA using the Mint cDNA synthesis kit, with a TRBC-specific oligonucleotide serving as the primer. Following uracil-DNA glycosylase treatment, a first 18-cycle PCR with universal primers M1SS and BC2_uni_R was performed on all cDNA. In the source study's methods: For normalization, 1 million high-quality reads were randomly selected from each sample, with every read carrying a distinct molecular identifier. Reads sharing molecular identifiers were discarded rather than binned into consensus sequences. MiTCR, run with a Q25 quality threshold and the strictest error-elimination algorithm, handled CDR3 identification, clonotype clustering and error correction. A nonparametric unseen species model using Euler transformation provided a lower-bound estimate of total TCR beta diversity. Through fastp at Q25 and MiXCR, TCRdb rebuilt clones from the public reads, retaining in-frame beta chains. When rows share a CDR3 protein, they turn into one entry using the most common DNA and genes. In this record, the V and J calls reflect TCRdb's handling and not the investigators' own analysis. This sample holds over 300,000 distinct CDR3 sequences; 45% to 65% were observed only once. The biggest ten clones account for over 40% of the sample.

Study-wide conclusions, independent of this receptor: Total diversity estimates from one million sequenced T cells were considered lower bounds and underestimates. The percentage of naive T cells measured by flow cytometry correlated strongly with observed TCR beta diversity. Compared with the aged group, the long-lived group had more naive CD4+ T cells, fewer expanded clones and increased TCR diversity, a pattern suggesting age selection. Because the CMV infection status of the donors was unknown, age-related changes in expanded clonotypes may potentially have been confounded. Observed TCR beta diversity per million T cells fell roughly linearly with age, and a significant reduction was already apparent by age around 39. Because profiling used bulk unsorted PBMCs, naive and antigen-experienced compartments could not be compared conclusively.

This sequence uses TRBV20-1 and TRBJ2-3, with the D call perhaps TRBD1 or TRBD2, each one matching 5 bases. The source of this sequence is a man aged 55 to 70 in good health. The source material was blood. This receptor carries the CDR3 CSARTWDLPTDTQYF. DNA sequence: TGCAGTGCTAGAACCTGGGACCTGCCCACAGATACGCAGTATTTT.